Included here is one TCR beta chain sequence, with context. Antigen: not known. The naive CD8 population came from CD45RO-negative cells selected for CCR7, without terminally differentiated effector memory CD45RA+ cells. This specimen comes from a study of shared clonotypes between healthy human individuals. Overall study findings and caveats: Naive CD4 clonotype sharing across a handful of donors was roughly 5%.

The CDR3 extends over 14 amino acids. Per the germline V gene, CDR1 is MNHEY and CDR2 is SVGAGI. V dropped 7 bases and J dropped 4 bases, with 16 bases sitting between them. The repertoire was sequenced with immunoSEQ multiplex PCR; TCRdb's copy has only in-frame clones and lacks some. The sample carries around 650,000 clones, roughly 95% recorded once. The sequence was obtained from a woman under 40 in good health. Sequencing was performed on naive CD8+ T cells sorted from blood. This chain links TRBV6-5 with TRBJ1-1; weak D call: TRBD1 (5 bases). The CDR3 DNA follows: TGTGCCAGCATTGGCGGGGGGTGGGCCACTGAAGCTTTCTTT. As protein: CASIGGGWATEAFF.